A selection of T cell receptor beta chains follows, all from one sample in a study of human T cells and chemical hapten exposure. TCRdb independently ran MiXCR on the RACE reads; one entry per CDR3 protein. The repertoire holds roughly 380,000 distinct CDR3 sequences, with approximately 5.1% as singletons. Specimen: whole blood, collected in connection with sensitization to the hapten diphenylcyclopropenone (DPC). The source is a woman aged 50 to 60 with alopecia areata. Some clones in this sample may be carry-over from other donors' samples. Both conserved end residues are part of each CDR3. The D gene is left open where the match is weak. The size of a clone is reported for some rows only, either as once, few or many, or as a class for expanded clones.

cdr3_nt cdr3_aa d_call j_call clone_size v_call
TGTGCCACCTCTATCCCCACAGGGGGCAGGTCCGGGGAGCTGTTTTTT CATSIPTGGRSGELFF TRBD1 TRBJ2-2 many TRBV10-3
TGTGCCAGCAGCCATGGAGCGAGCTACACCTTC CASSHGASYTF - TRBJ1-2 few TRBV7-2
TGTGCCAGCAGTCTCCCGGGACTAGCGGTCCTCGAGCCTAGGAATGAGCAGTTCTTC CASSLPGLAVLEPRNEQFF TRBD2 TRBJ2-1 - TRBV28
TGTGCCAGCGGCTCGGGGGGCACCGGGGAGCTGTTTTTT CASGSGGTGELFF TRBD2 TRBJ2-2 few TRBV12-3/TRBV12-4
TGCGCCAGCAGTGAAGGCGGGGGGGCTTACAATGAGCAGTTCTTC CASSEGGGAYNEQFF TRBD2 TRBJ2-1 many TRBV10-2
TGCGCCAGCAGCCAAGCCACCGGGACGGTGGACACAGATACGCAGTATTTT CASSQATGTVDTDTQYF - TRBJ2-3 many TRBV4-3
TGTGCCAGCGGTTACTCCGGGGGAAAACTGTTTTTT CASGYSGGKLFF - TRBJ1-4 - TRBV6-5
TGTGCCAGCAGCTTAGTAACAGTGGGAGACTATGGCTACACCTTC CASSLVTVGDYGYTF - TRBJ1-2 many TRBV5-6
TGCAGTGCTAGAGATACAGGGAGTGAGCAGTTCTTC CSARDTGSEQFF - TRBJ2-1 - TRBV20-1
TGTGCCAGCAGCCTCAGGGATAGCGATACGCAGTATTTT CASSLRDSDTQYF - TRBJ2-3 many TRBV2